Listed below are T cell receptor beta chains from one sample, sequenced in a study of CD8 T cells in Susac syndrome. TCRdb re-called the immunoSEQ multiplex PCR reads through MiXCR, storing one row per CDR3 protein. The sample comprises about 110,000 distinct CDR3 sequences, roughly 96% of which are singletons, and about 0.095% rests with the top ten. What was sequenced was CD4+ T cells from PBMCs. The receptors come from a human donor in good health. The CDR3 runs from the conserved cysteine through the conserved F or W. D genes are given only for firm matches. Clone size is shown for a subset of rows, as once, few, many or a class of expanded clone.

TRBJ2-7 TRBV6-2/TRBV6-3 13 . . CAIATGVPYEQYF TGTGCCATTGCGACAGGCGTGCCCTACGAGCAGTACTTC
TRBJ2-4 TRBV15 16 . . CATSRGTEIAKNIQYF TGTGCCACCAGCAGAGGGACTGAGATAGCCAAAAACATTCAGTACTTC
TRBJ1-2 TRBV2 14 . . CASSDQGAGSGYTF TGTGCCAGCAGTGATCAAGGGGCAGGATCGGGCTACACCTTC
TRBJ2-6 TRBV18 15 . TRBD1 CASSLQGAGANVLTF TGTGCCAGCTCACTACAGGGGGCTGGGGCCAACGTCCTGACTTTC
TRBJ2-7 TRBV6-2/TRBV6-3 16 . TRBD2 CASRGLAGGTSYEQYF TGTGCCAGCAGGGGACTAGCGGGAGGTACCTCCTACGAGCAGTACTTC
TRBJ2-1 TRBV24-1 16 once TRBD1 CATSPADRGSYNEQFF TGTGCCACCAGTCCCGCAGACAGGGGTTCCTACAATGAGCAGTTCTTC
TRBJ2-3 TRBV12-3/TRBV12-4 18 . . CASSPRSPGPNWADTQYF TGTGCCAGCAGTCCGCGCTCCCCGGGGCCTAACTGGGCAGATACGCAGTATTTT
TRBJ2-3 TRBV24-1 15 . TRBD2 CATSDGLAGGYTQYF TGTGCCACCAGTGACGGACTAGCGGGAGGCTATACGCAGTATTTT
TRBJ1-5 TRBV18 14 . TRBD1 CASSPQGAGQPQHF TGTGCCAGCTCACCACAGGGGGCTGGTCAGCCCCAGCATTTT
TRBJ1-1 TRBV6-5 13 once . CASTGAHSTEAFF TGTGCCAGCACGGGGGCGCATAGCACTGAAGCTTTCTTT
TRBJ1-2 TRBV5-1 15 . TRBD1 CASSPSQGVMGGYTF TGCGCCAGCAGCCCCTCGCAGGGGGTAATGGGTGGCTACACCTTC
TRBJ2-3 TRBV20-1 13 . TRBD2 CSARDIIGLAQYF TGCAGTGCTAGAGATATTATTGGACTAGCACAGTATTTT
TRBJ2-7 TRBV6-5 14 . . CASSSARGTYEQYF TGTGCCAGCAGTTCGGCGCGGGGTACCTACGAGCAGTACTTC
TRBJ2-7 TRBV7-2 15 . . CASSLAPRPSYEQYF TGTGCCAGCAGCTTAGCGCCCCGGCCCTCCTACGAGCAGTACTTC
TRBJ2-1 TRBV13 15 . TRBD1 CASSLEGQGADEQFF TGTGCCAGCAGCTTAGAAGGACAGGGGGCCGATGAGCAGTTCTTC
TRBJ1-5 TRBV2 15 . . CASAEALGSNQPQHF TGTGCCAGCGCCGAGGCTTTGGGGAGCAATCAGCCCCAGCATTTT
TRBJ2-7 TRBV9 14 . TRBD1 CASSLGQGRGEQYF TGTGCCAGCAGCTTGGGACAGGGAAGGGGAGAGCAGTACTTC
TRBJ2-5 TRBV28 11 . . CASSFLETQYF TGTGCCAGCAGTTTCCTAGAGACCCAGTACTTC
TRBJ2-7 TRBV7-2 12 . TRBD2 CATGEGYYEQYF TGTGCCACCGGGGAGGGGTACTACGAGCAGTACTTC
TRBJ2-1 TRBV4-2 17 . . CASSQVGARVRSNEQFF TGTGCCAGCAGCCAAGTGGGGGCCCGGGTAAGAAGCAATGAGCAGTTCTTC
TRBJ2-1 TRBV7-8 15 . . CASSLRGGIGDEQFF TGTGCCAGCAGCTTAAGGGGCGGGATAGGGGATGAGCAGTTCTTC
TRBJ1-1 TRBV29-1 12 . . CSVVGGAVGAFF TGCAGCGTTGTGGGTGGGGCTGTAGGGGCTTTCTTT
TRBJ1-2 TRBV4-3 14 . . CASSQEATNYGYTF TGCGCCAGCAGCCAAGAAGCCACGAACTATGGCTACACCTTC
TRBJ2-3 TRBV2 17 . . CASSELRNGPRTDTQYF TGTGCCAGCAGTGAATTGAGGAATGGACCAAGGACAGATACGCAGTATTTT
TRBJ2-5 TRBV5-6 17 . . CASSLARGFASQETQYF TGTGCCAGCAGCTTGGCTCGGGGATTCGCGTCCCAAGAGACCCAGTACTTC
TRBJ2-3 TRBV3-1 12 . . CASSQIKNTQYF TGTGCCAGCAGCCAAATAAAGAATACGCAGTATTTT
TRBJ2-3 TRBV5-1 14 . . CASSTGTVTDTQYF TGCGCCAGCAGCACCGGGACTGTCACAGATACGCAGTATTTT
TRBJ2-2 TRBV2 10 . . CASRTEELFF TGTGCCAGCAGGACGGAGGAGCTGTTTTTT
TRBJ1-2 TRBV20-1 14 . . CSARDLRNNYGYTF TGCAGTGCTAGAGATCTTAGGAATAACTATGGCTACACCTTC
TRBJ2-2 TRBV3-1 14 . . CASSQGLNTGELFF TGTGCCAGCAGCCAAGGGTTGAACACCGGGGAGCTGTTTTTT
TRBJ2-6 TRBV7-2 18 . . CASSSLRGESSGANVLTF TGTGCCAGCAGCTCCCTCAGGGGCGAGAGCTCTGGGGCCAACGTCCTGACTTTC
TRBJ2-3 TRBV3-1 15 . . CASSPGDPAEDTQYF TGTGCCAGCAGCCCAGGAGACCCCGCCGAAGATACGCAGTATTTT
TRBJ2-3 TRBV7-2 12 . . CASRRNADTQYF TGTGCCAGCAGGCGGAACGCTGATACGCAGTATTTT
TRBJ2-7 TRBV2 13 . . CASAGQPMYEQYF TGTGCCAGCGCGGGACAGCCAATGTACGAGCAGTACTTC
TRBJ2-2 TRBV5-1 14 once TRBD1 CASSWGQGTGELFF TGCGCCAGCAGCTGGGGACAGGGCACCGGGGAGCTGTTTTTT
TRBJ2-7 TRBV5-1 14 . . CASSLVGGRDEQYF TGCGCCAGCAGCTTGGTGGGGGGCAGGGACGAGCAGTACTTC
TRBJ1-1 TRBV9 15 . . CASSVDPDMNTEAFF TGTGCCAGCAGCGTAGATCCGGATATGAACACTGAAGCTTTCTTT
TRBJ2-7 TRBV29-1 13 . TRBD1 CSVTGTGGYEQYF TGCAGCGTTACCGGGACAGGGGGCTACGAGCAGTACTTC
TRBJ2-5 TRBV12-3/TRBV12-4 15 . . CASSLTSGMAPAQYF TGTGCCAGCAGTTTAACGTCAGGGATGGCCCCGGCCCAGTACTTC
TRBJ2-5 TRBV12-3/TRBV12-4 16 . TRBD1 CASSVTDRGSQETQYF TGTGCCAGCAGTGTCACGGACAGGGGAAGTCAAGAGACCCAGTACTTC
TRBJ2-7 TRBV7-2 15 . TRBD2 CASSLAVGGTYEQYF TGTGCCAGCAGCTTAGCAGTCGGGGGGACCTACGAGCAGTACTTC
TRBJ1-4 TRBV2 15 . . CASGSNSATNEKLFF TGTGCCAGCGGAAGCAACAGTGCAACTAATGAAAAACTGTTTTTT
TRBJ1-2 TRBV12-3/TRBV12-4 15 once . CASTSVAQTIGGYTF TGTGCCAGCACCTCCGTGGCACAGACTATCGGTGGCTACACCTTC
TRBJ2-3 TRBV4-3 13 . . CASSQFPTDTQYF TGCGCCAGCAGCCAGTTCCCCACCGATACGCAGTATTTT
TRBJ2-6 TRBV6-6 16 . . CASSYKGSSGANVLTF TGTGCCAGCAGTTACAAAGGGTCCTCTGGGGCCAACGTCCTGACTTTC
TRBJ2-7 TRBV4-2 17 . TRBD1 CASSQNYGGQGRGEQYF TGTGCCAGCAGCCAAAACTACGGGGGACAGGGACGGGGCGAGCAGTACTTC
TRBJ1-5 TRBV7-2 15 once . CASSLQSTGNQPQHF TGTGCCAGCAGCCTCCAGAGTACAGGGAATCAGCCCCAGCATTTT
TRBJ2-6 TRBV20-1 13 once . CSAKISGANVLTF TGCAGTGCTAAGATCTCTGGGGCCAACGTCCTGACTTTC
TRBJ1-6 TRBV3-1 16 . TRBD1 CASKIRIDRENSPLHF TGTGCCAGCAAGATCAGAATCGACAGGGAAAATTCACCCCTCCACTTT
TRBJ1-1 TRBV3-1 13 . . CASSQWGKAEAFF TGTGCCAGCAGCCAATGGGGAAAAGCTGAAGCTTTCTTT
TRBJ2-3 TRBV3-1 14 . . CASTPRSGADTQYF TGTGCCAGCACCCCCCGTTCGGGCGCAGATACGCAGTATTTT
TRBJ2-7 TRBV18 14 . TRBD1 CASSRGQASYEQYF TGTGCCAGCTCCCGAGGACAGGCCTCCTACGAGCAGTACTTC